The TCR beta chain under discussion was sequenced for a study of cytomegalovirus exposure and HLA in healthy donors. About the research overall: Sequencing of 150 million to 200 million T cells in an earlier analysis found approximately 120 million unique TCR beta sequences.

Turning to this clone: The antigen remains unidentified.

Study findings and constraints: Researchers catalogued some 160 TCR beta chains as cytomegalovirus-associated. A likely sequencing artifact accounted for one observed cluster of highly shared sequence variants. Earlier analysis found most TCR beta V segments productive about 90% or about 30% of the time.

This PCR relied on a set of 60 Vbeta primers and 13 Jbeta primers. Sequenced by immunoSEQ multiplex PCR; TCRdb stores in-frame clones only, minus some. The sample has 150,000 to 170,000 clones; 65% to 80% are singletons. This receptor was taken from a young man in good health and CMV-seronegative. Sequencing input: PBMCs.

DNA for the CDR3: TGCGCCAGCAGCTGGACTAGCGGGCGCTACGAGCAGTACTTC. Amino acid sequence: CASSWTSGRYEQYF. The V and J genes are TRBV5-1 and TRBJ2-7; TRBD2 matches at 11 bases. Per the germline V gene, CDR1 is SGHRS and CDR2 is YFSETQ. The CDR3 is 14 amino acids. With V trimmed by 3 bases and J by 3 bases, 2 bases remained unmatched.